The 22 T cell receptor beta chains reported below all come from one sample, sequenced in a study of T cell responses to AZD1222 COVID-19 vaccine. Profiled with immunoSEQ multiplex PCR; TCRdb holds only in-frame clones, not every one. The table includes 70,000 to 95,000 clones, 86% detected once. Material: peripheral blood, obtained 28 days after the second AZD1222 dose. These receptors were obtained from an adult who received the AZD1222 COVID-19 vaccine.

CDR3: CASSLRGIRSEKLFF. The CDR3 DNA follows: TGTGCCAGCAGCCTTCGGGGGATTAGAAGTGAAAAACTGTTTTTT. The chain joins TRBV3-1 (or the pseudogene TRBV3-2) to TRBJ1-4, with D perhaps matching TRBD1 (5 bases). In germline, CDR1 is LGHDT, CDR2 YNNKEL (reference sequence). Trimming took off 4 bases at V and 7 bases at J, with 16 bases between the two ends. CDR3 length: 15 residues.

CDR3 DNA: TGTGCCAGCAGCTTAACAACCCCGGTCACCGGGGAGCTGTTTTTT. Its protein is CASSLTTPVTGELFF. V is TRBV7-3 and J is TRBJ2-2, with D unresolved. The length of the CDR3 is 15 residues. Germline V gives CDR1 SGHTA, CDR2 FQGTGA. The V end lost 0 bases, the J end lost 4 bases, and 9 bases lay between the germline ends.

The chain uses TRBV3-1 (or the pseudogene TRBV3-2) and TRBJ2-1, with a possible D match to TRBD2 (6 bases). The CDR3 consists of 15 residues. Germline-derived CDR1 and CDR2 are LGHDT and YNNKEL (reference sequence). The V and J ends lost 6 bases and 6 bases respectively, with 18 bases between them. The CDR3 DNA sequence: TGTGCCAGCAGGCCATCAGGCGCTAGCGCCAATGAGCAGTTCTTC. Amino acid sequence: CASRPSGASANEQFF.

Remarks on this clone: At one boundary the junction diverges from the germline segment, which might be a read error. The CDR3 loop reads CASNLDSPRNGYTF. The CDR3 DNA follows: TGCGCCAGCAACTTGGACTCCCCAAGGAATGGCTACACCTTC. This chain uses TRBV5-1 with TRBJ1-2; no clear D gene. CDR3 length: 14 residues. Germline V gene data show CDR1 as SGHRS and CDR2 as YFSETQ.

The rearrangement joins TRBV7-2 to TRBJ2-4; tentative D call: TRBD2 (5 bases). Germline CDR1 reads SGHTA; CDR2 reads FQGNSA. The length of the CDR3 is 17 residues. The V end was cut by 5 bases, the J end by 1 base, with 18 bases between. This CDR3 is CASSQYGSSGAKNIQYF. The CDR3 nucleotides are TGTGCCAGCAGCCAGTATGGTTCCTCGGGGGCCAAAAACATTCAGTACTTC.

V gene TRBV18 combines with J gene TRBJ2-3; D possibly corresponds to TRBD1 (6 bases). Germline V gene data show CDR1 as KGHSH and CDR2 as LQKENI. The CDR3 spans 14 residues. V was pared by 6 bases and J by 6 bases, with 16 bases between. The CDR3 DNA follows: TGTGCCAGCTCCCCGCCTGGGGGCCGGGATACGCAGTATTTT. The encoded protein is CASSPPGGRDTQYF. Supplemented by reference TRBV18 and TRBJ2-3, the full variable domain reads NAGVMQNPRHLVRRRGQEARLRCSPMKGHSHVYWYRQLPEEGLKFMVYLQKENIIDESGMPKERFSAEFPKEGPSILRIQQVVRGDSAAYFCASSPPGGRDTQYFGPGTRLTVL.

The chain carries TRBV3-1 (or the pseudogene TRBV3-2) and TRBJ1-2; the D is unclear. The CDR3 totals 11 residues. Germline values: CDR1 LGHDT, CDR2 YNNKEL (reference sequence). The ends were cut back, 4 bases at V and 7 bases at J, with 7 bases in the middle. The CDR3 loop is CASSLQGGYTF. The DNA of the CDR3 is TGTGCCAGCAGCCTGCAAGGTGGCTACACCTTC.

As DNA, the CDR3 is TGTGCCAGCAGCGCACCATGGACAGGGATCTCCTACGAGCAGTACTTC. The encoded protein is CASSAPWTGISYEQYF. This sequence joins TRBV14 and TRBJ2-7, with 8 bases that match TRBD1. This CDR3 comprises 16 residues. J lost 0 bases, V lost 5 bases, and 9 bases had no gene match. The germline CDR1 and CDR2 sequences are SGHDN and FVKESK.

This rearrangement joins TRBV28 to TRBJ2-2, with D tentatively TRBD1 (5 bases). Deletions cut 2 bases from V and 3 bases from J, with 10 bases between. The CDR3 runs 15 residues. Germline CDR1 and CDR2: MDHEN and SYDVKM. In DNA, the CDR3 is TGTGCCAGCAGTTTAGGGGCAGGCTACACCGGGGAGCTGTTTTTT. As protein: CASSLGAGYTGELFF.

V gene TRBV15 combines with J gene TRBJ1-5, with TRBD1 as a possible D gene (6 bases). The CDR3 sequence is 15 residues long. Trimming took 0 bases from V and 3 from J, leaving 9 bases between them. Germline V gene lookup returns CDR1 LNHNV and CDR2 YYDKDF (reference sequence). CDR3 sequence reads: CATSRDRGNNQPQHF. DNA for the CDR3: TGTGCCACCAGCAGAGACAGGGGCAACAATCAGCCCCAGCATTTT.

J is TRBJ1-5 and V is TRBV27; tentative D call: TRBD1 (6 bases). This CDR3 region has 14 residues. The germline gives CDR1 MNHEY, CDR2 SMNVEV (reference sequence). Deletions cut 4 bases from V and 11 bases from J, with 18 bases between. The CDR3 region has the DNA TGTGCCAGCAGTTACGCCGGACAGCCCCAGTCCCAGCATTTT. Translated, it gives CASSYAGQPQSQHF.

V usage is TRBV6-6 and J usage is TRBJ1-3; 7 bases are shared with TRBD1. Germline trimming cut 9 bases from V and 3 bases from J; bases unmatched to any gene: 11. This CDR3 contains 15 residues. CDR1 and CDR2 (germline): MNHNY, SVGAGI (reference sequence). This CDR3 reads CASNRQGANGNTIYF. As DNA, the CDR3 is TGTGCCAGTAACCGACAGGGCGCGAATGGAAACACCATATATTTT.

The gene calls are TRBV4-1 and TRBJ2-7, with TRBD1 identical over 8 bases. The CDR3 spans 15 residues. Unmatched junction bases numbered 2, after V lost 1 base and J lost 0 bases. CDR1 is MGHRA and CDR2 is YSYEKL in the germline V gene. The chain's CDR3 is CASSQVTGGSYEQYF. Here the CDR3 DNA reads TGCGCCAGCAGCCAAGTTACAGGGGGCTCCTACGAGCAGTACTTC.

A few counts support this clone. V usage is TRBV30 and J usage is TRBJ2-5; 8 positions agree with TRBD1. CDR3 size: 16 residues. The V gene's germline CDR1 is GTSNPN and CDR2 SVGIG (reference sequence). Trimming took 0 bases from V and 0 from J; bases not matched to a gene: 6. CDR3 DNA: TGTGCCTGGAGTGTACTTCGGGGACAGGACCAAGAGACCCAGTACTTC. Residues: CAWSVLRGQDQETQYF.

This clone was seen a few times. V gene TRBV6-2 or TRBV6-3 combines with J gene TRBJ2-7; D not certain. With 5 bases removed from V and 0 bases from J, the gap between germline ends came to 20 bases. Germline V CDR1 and CDR2: MNHEY, SVGEGT. The CDR3 runs 17 residues. DNA for the CDR3: TGTGCCAGCAGTGACCCCTTGGCCACCCCTCTCTCCTACGAGCAGTACTTC. Translating gives CASSDPLATPLSYEQYF.

This chain connects TRBV28 to TRBJ2-2; D call uncertain. Germline V CDR1 and CDR2: MDHEN, SYDVKM. There are 14 residues in the CDR3. V was clipped by 2 bases and J by 6 bases, with 10 bases between them. The CDR3 nucleotides read TGTGCCAGCAGTTTACCACCATTGGCCGGGGAGCTGTTTTTT. Translated, it gives CASSLPPLAGELFF.

The chain joins TRBV9 to TRBJ2-1; TRBD2 is a possible D gene (7 bases). CDR1 is SGDLS and CDR2 is YYNGEE in the germline V gene. The CDR3 covers 17 residues. Trimming removed 0 bases from V and 4 bases from J, with 17 bases in between. CDR3 amino acids: CASSVEGRGAEYNEQFF. In nucleotides, the CDR3 is TGTGCCAGCAGCGTAGAGGGACGGGGGGCTGAGTACAATGAGCAGTTCTTC.

CDR3 DNA sequence: TGTGCCAGCAGAGGACCCGGGACAGGGTCTGAGCAGTTCTTC. Residues: CASRGPGTGSEQFF. The chain combines TRBV27 with TRBJ2-1, with TRBD1 matching 9 bases. Germline trimming cut 6 bases from V and 9 bases from J; bases unmatched to any gene: 9. This CDR3 region has 14 residues. From germline, CDR1 is MNHEY and CDR2 SMNVEV (reference sequence).

This clone has a single count. The genes are TRBV10-3 and TRBJ2-7; D is possibly TRBD1 or TRBD2 (5 bases each). The CDR3 length is 14 residues. Trimming pared 5 bases from V and 5 bases from J, leaving 16 bases between. The germline CDR1 and CDR2 sequences are ENHRY and SYGVKD. The DNA for the CDR3 is TGTGCCATCAGTCAAAGGGGTCCGGGGAACGAGCAGTACTTC. This sequence encodes CAISQRGPGNEQYF.

The gene calls are TRBV5-3 and TRBJ2-5; 7 nucleotides agree with TRBD2. TRBV5-3 is known as an ORF, though its function is uncertain. The CDR3 runs to 14 residues. Trimming at V came to 0 bases and at J to 4 bases, leaving 3 bases not matched to a gene. CDR3 sequence: CARSLGLAVETQYF. Written as DNA, the CDR3 is TGTGCCAGAAGCTTGGGGCTAGCGGTAGAGACCCAGTACTTC.

The J gene is TRBJ2-3, the V gene TRBV5-1; D may be TRBD1 (5 bases). Germline loops: CDR1 SGHRS, CDR2 YFSETQ. The length of the CDR3 is 17 residues. The V gene lost 3 bases and the J gene lost 2 bases, with 19 bases spanning the gap. The CDR3 DNA reads as TGCGCCAGCAGCTCGGTTCCAGGGCTGGGCAACACAGATACGCAGTATTTT. Its translation is CASSSVPGLGNTDTQYF.

The chain couples TRBV7-8 to TRBJ1-2; the D gene is possibly TRBD1 (5 bases). Germline assignment: CDR1 SGHVS and CDR2 FQNEAQ. Trimming pared 3 bases from V and 10 bases from J, leaving 12 bases between. The CDR3 is made up of 12 amino acids. For the CDR3, the DNA is TGTGCCAGCAGCTTGGTAGGGGTGGACTACACCTTC. This encodes CASSLVGVDYTF.